The subject of this entry is one T cell receptor beta chain. This entry belongs to a study of shared clonotypes between healthy human individuals. Overall study context: Donor ages ranged 18 to 49 years: a couple of women, a few men. Each donor had three CD4 naive, three CD4 memory, two CD8 naive and one CD8 memory plate.

The CDR3 spans 14 residues. Germline CDR1 and CDR2: SGHKS and YYEKEE (reference sequence). The germline V and J ends were trimmed by 5 bases and 3 bases, with 15 bases remaining between them. About 30,000 T cell genomes (approximately 190 ng DNA) went into each sorted-subset replicate. Only in-frame clones appear in the TCRdb table, and some are missing; sequencing was by immunoSEQ multiplex PCR. This sample has some 1 million clones, with 60% to 80% found just once. The investigators split CD4+ cells into a CD45RA+ naive subset and a CD45RA-negative memory subset. The chain is built from TRBV5-5 and TRBJ2-7; weak D call: TRBD1 (6 bases). The sequencing input was memory CD4+ T cells sorted from blood. Subset defined: CD45RA-negative fraction. The sequence came from a man younger than 35 in good health. CDR3 sequence reads: CASSSGQLVYEQYF. CDR3 DNA sequence: TGTGCCAGCAGTTCCGGACAGCTAGTCTACGAGCAGTACTTC.